This is a list of T cell receptor beta chains from one sample in a study of OX40 agonist ivuxolimab in advanced cancers. Clones were read by immunoSEQ multiplex PCR, and TCRdb kept only the in-frame ones, dropping some. The sample holds roughly 60,000 clones; 75% to 90% are singletons and the top ten take roughly 13%. The specimen comprised CD4+ or CD8+ T cells sorted from blood, sampled in a trial of the OX40 agonist ivuxolimab. These receptors came from an adult with an advanced solid tumor such as melanoma, head and neck, liver or kidney cancer. Both conserved end residues are part of each CDR3. D genes are given only for firm matches. The size entry is marked missing in some rows and otherwise reads once, few, many or a size class.

V gene: TRBV7-6
D gene: TRBD1
J gene: TRBJ2-7
clone size: once
CDR3 protein: CASSPRDSTFYEQYF
CDR3 DNA: TGTGCCAGCAGCCCTAGGGACAGTACCTTCTACGAGCAGTACTTC

V gene: TRBV30
D gene: TRBD1
J gene: TRBJ2-7
clone size: .
CDR3 protein: CAWSPWDRWSYEQYF
CDR3 DNA: TGTGCCTGGAGTCCGTGGGACAGGTGGAGCTACGAGCAGTACTTC

V gene: TRBV9
D gene: .
J gene: TRBJ2-2
clone size: .
CDR3 protein: CATRGAGTGELFF
CDR3 DNA: TGTGCCACCCGGGGGGCAGGCACCGGGGAGCTGTTTTTT

V gene: TRBV28
D gene: .
J gene: TRBJ1-5
clone size: .
CDR3 protein: CASSLSDGPNQPQHF
CDR3 DNA: TGTGCCAGCAGTTTATCTGACGGACCCAATCAGCCCCAGCATTTT

V gene: TRBV19
D gene: TRBD1
J gene: TRBJ2-7
clone size: once
CDR3 protein: CASSMGDRGLYEQYF
CDR3 DNA: TGTGCCAGTAGTATGGGAGACAGGGGGCTCTACGAGCAGTACTTC

V gene: TRBV19
D gene: .
J gene: TRBJ2-7
clone size: .
CDR3 protein: CASSPGREQYF
CDR3 DNA: TGTGCCAGTAGCCCAGGACGCGAGCAGTACTTC

V gene: TRBV29-1
D gene: .
J gene: TRBJ2-7
clone size: .
CDR3 protein: CSVWTETYEQYF
CDR3 DNA: TGCAGCGTTTGGACAGAGACCTACGAGCAGTACTTC

V gene: TRBV29-1
D gene: TRBD2
J gene: TRBJ2-2
clone size: .
CDR3 protein: CSAAGGGGELFF
CDR3 DNA: TGCAGCGCGGCGGGGGGAGGCGGGGAGCTGTTTTTT

V gene: TRBV6-5
D gene: .
J gene: TRBJ2-2
clone size: .
CDR3 protein: CASTYGGELFF
CDR3 DNA: TGTGCCAGCACCTACGGAGGGGAGCTGTTTTTT

V gene: TRBV29-1
D gene: .
J gene: TRBJ2-1
clone size: .
CDR3 protein: CSVEDLSGNYNEQFF
CDR3 DNA: TGCAGCGTTGAAGATCTATCGGGTAACTACAATGAGCAGTTCTTC

V gene: TRBV5-1
D gene: .
J gene: TRBJ2-7
clone size: .
CDR3 protein: CASTLTLAGYEQYF
CDR3 DNA: TGCGCCAGCACCCTAACCCTAGCTGGCTACGAGCAGTACTTC

V gene: TRBV11-2
D gene: .
J gene: TRBJ2-3
clone size: .
CDR3 protein: CASSLAYPDTQYF
CDR3 DNA: TGTGCCAGCAGCTTAGCCTATCCAGATACGCAGTATTTT

V gene: TRBV9
D gene: .
J gene: TRBJ2-6
clone size: once
CDR3 protein: CASGSGLKQSRANVLTF
CDR3 DNA: TGTGCCAGCGGGTCCGGGCTCAAACAAAGTCGGGCCAACGTCCTGACTTTC

V gene: TRBV4-1
D gene: .
J gene: TRBJ2-7
clone size: .
CDR3 protein: CASSQAYEQYF
CDR3 DNA: TGCGCCAGCAGCCAGGCCTACGAGCAGTACTTC

V gene: TRBV11-2
D gene: .
J gene: TRBJ2-6
clone size: .
CDR3 protein: CASISGLSGANVLTF
CDR3 DNA: TGTGCCAGCATTTCGGGGCTCTCTGGGGCCAACGTCCTGACTTTC

V gene: TRBV7-9
D gene: TRBD1
J gene: TRBJ1-2
clone size: .
CDR3 protein: CASSRWDRGIYGYTF
CDR3 DNA: TGTGCCAGCAGCAGGTGGGACAGGGGGATCTATGGCTACACCTTC

V gene: TRBV27
D gene: TRBD2
J gene: TRBJ2-1
clone size: .
CDR3 protein: CASTSGSSYNEQFF
CDR3 DNA: TGTGCCAGCACCAGCGGGAGCTCCTACAATGAGCAGTTCTTC

V gene: TRBV5-4
D gene: .
J gene: TRBJ1-2
clone size: .
CDR3 protein: CASSLAVAGGGYTF
CDR3 DNA: TGTGCCAGCAGCTTGGCCGTGGCGGGTGGTGGCTACACCTTC

V gene: TRBV19
D gene: .
J gene: TRBJ1-5
clone size: few
CDR3 protein: CASSIPGQMNQPQHF
CDR3 DNA: TGTGCCAGTAGTATTCCCGGACAGATGAATCAGCCCCAGCATTTT

V gene: TRBV5-6
D gene: .
J gene: TRBJ2-7
clone size: .
CDR3 protein: CASSFAGSPYEQYF
CDR3 DNA: TGTGCCAGCAGCTTTGCAGGGTCCCCCTACGAGCAGTACTTC

V gene: TRBV19
D gene: .
J gene: TRBJ2-7
clone size: .
CDR3 protein: CASSGLLSQGYEQYF
CDR3 DNA: TGTGCCAGTAGTGGGCTGCTTTCCCAGGGCTACGAGCAGTACTTC

V gene: TRBV5-1
D gene: .
J gene: TRBJ2-3
clone size: once
CDR3 protein: CASSSPFDTQYF
CDR3 DNA: TGCGCCAGCAGCTCCCCTTTTGATACGCAGTATTTT

V gene: TRBV5-6
D gene: TRBD2
J gene: TRBJ2-1
clone size: .
CDR3 protein: CASSLAASGSKNEQFF
CDR3 DNA: TGTGCCAGCAGCTTGGCGGCTAGCGGGAGTAAGAATGAGCAGTTCTTC

V gene: TRBV27
D gene: .
J gene: TRBJ1-1
clone size: .
CDR3 protein: CASSLLARGNTEAFF
CDR3 DNA: TGTGCCAGCAGTTTATTGGCCAGAGGGAACACTGAAGCTTTCTTT

V gene: TRBV19
D gene: .
J gene: TRBJ2-6
clone size: .
CDR3 protein: CASSRAWTYSGANVLTF
CDR3 DNA: TGTGCCAGTAGCAGGGCCTGGACTTACTCTGGGGCCAACGTCCTGACTTTC

V gene: TRBV27
D gene: .
J gene: TRBJ2-7
clone size: .
CDR3 protein: CASSFSQGYEQYF
CDR3 DNA: TGTGCCAGCAGTTTTAGTCAAGGCTACGAGCAGTACTTC

V gene: TRBV2
D gene: TRBD2
J gene: TRBJ2-3
clone size: .
CDR3 protein: CASSVERGAIVGTDTQYF
CDR3 DNA: TGTGCCAGCAGTGTGGAGCGGGGGGCAATCGTGGGCACAGATACGCAGTATTTT

V gene: TRBV4-1
D gene: TRBD1
J gene: TRBJ1-3
clone size: .
CDR3 protein: CASSLHGTGGGNTIYF
CDR3 DNA: TGCGCCAGCTCGCTGCACGGGACAGGGGGCGGAAACACCATATATTTT

V gene: TRBV4-1
D gene: TRBD1
J gene: TRBJ1-5
clone size: once
CDR3 protein: CASSHTDGQGNQPQHF
CDR3 DNA: TGCGCCAGCAGCCACACAGACGGACAGGGGAATCAGCCCCAGCATTTT

V gene: TRBV5-1
D gene: .
J gene: TRBJ1-6
clone size: .
CDR3 protein: CASSLEAYNSPLHF
CDR3 DNA: TGCGCCAGCAGCTTGGAGGCCTATAATTCACCCCTCCACTTT

V gene: TRBV27
D gene: .
J gene: TRBJ2-7
clone size: .
CDR3 protein: CASSDFGGTLYEQYF
CDR3 DNA: TGTGCCAGCAGTGACTTTGGCGGGACACTATACGAGCAGTACTTC

V gene: TRBV10-3
D gene: .
J gene: TRBJ1-1
clone size: .
CDR3 protein: CAISESYEAFF
CDR3 DNA: TGTGCCATCAGTGAGTCCTATGAAGCTTTCTTT

V gene: TRBV5-4
D gene: .
J gene: TRBJ1-2
clone size: .
CDR3 protein: CASSPRGDNYGYTF
CDR3 DNA: TGTGCCAGCAGCCCAAGGGGAGATAACTATGGCTACACCTTC